This T cell receptor beta chain is from a study of T cell responses to AZD1222 COVID-19 vaccine. Whole-study context: Investigators merged groups given second doses at roughly 4 or roughly 12 weeks. Whole-study findings and limits: Increases in Spike-specific TCR breadth and depth were seen after two AZD1222 doses. Donors were chiefly white British, with a greater number of females, and clonal diversity was perhaps underestimated.

The table lists this clone with a count of one. What it binds is not known. Profiling relied on immunoSEQ multiplex PCR, and the TCRdb table lists in-frame clones only, not all of them. The sample holds roughly 160,000 clones, over 85% seen once. The CDR3 has 14 residues. The germline V gene encodes CDR1 ENHRY and CDR2 SYGVKD. Germline trimming cut 6 bases from V and 2 bases from J; bases unmatched to any gene: 5. The chain is built from TRBV10-3 and TRBJ2-3; 7 positions agree with TRBD2. The specimen was peripheral blood, collected on day 0 of AZD1222 vaccination. This TCR was recovered from an adult in good health. The CDR3 protein is CAIRERDYTDTQYF. The DNA for the CDR3 is TGTGCCATCAGGGAGCGGGACTACACAGATACGCAGTATTTT.